This T cell receptor beta chain was recovered during a study of spatial heterogeneity in lung cancer. In the study overall: Among detected sequences, beta-chain ones consistently exceeded alpha-chain ones in number.

Regarding time point: sample taken at primary tumor resection. In each case, whole RNA from tumor, nontumor lung or frozen PBMC was sequenced unsorted. This clonotype was observed many times. The junction departs from germline at one end; a sequencing error may be responsible. CDR3 size: 8 residues. Germline loops: CDR1 SQVTM, CDR2 ANQGSEA. Every individual TCR cDNA molecule carried its own unique molecular identifier, which allowed correction of PCR and sequencing errors. TCRdb redid the calling of the 5' RACE reads with MiXCR, one entry per CDR3 protein. The table includes a few thousand distinct CDR3 sequences, 8.4% detected once.

Sequencing used PBMCs, obtained at surgery. This TCR was recovered from a female donor with early-stage non-small cell lung cancer. The V call is TRBV29-1, the J call TRBJ2-3; D possibly corresponds to TRBD2 (6 bases). DNA for the CDR3: TGCAGCGTTGAGGGGGGTTCATTT. As protein: CSVEGGSF.